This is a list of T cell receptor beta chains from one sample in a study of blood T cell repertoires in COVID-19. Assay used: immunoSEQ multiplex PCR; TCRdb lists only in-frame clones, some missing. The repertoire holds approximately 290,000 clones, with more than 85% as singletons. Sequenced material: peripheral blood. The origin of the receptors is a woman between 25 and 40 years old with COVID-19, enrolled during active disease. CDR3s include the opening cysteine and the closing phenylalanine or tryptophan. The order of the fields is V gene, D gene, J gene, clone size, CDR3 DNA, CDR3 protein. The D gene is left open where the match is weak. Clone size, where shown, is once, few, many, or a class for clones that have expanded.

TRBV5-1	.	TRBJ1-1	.	TGCGCCAGCAGCTTGGTGGGATGGGAGGACACTGAAGCTTTCTTT	CASSLVGWEDTEAFF
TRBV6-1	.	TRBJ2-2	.	TGTGCCAGCAGTGAAGGGATAGGGGTCACCGGGGAGCTGTTTTTT	CASSEGIGVTGELFF
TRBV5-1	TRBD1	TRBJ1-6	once	TGCGCCAGCAGCTCCGGGACAGCCGGTAATTCACCCCTCCACTTT	CASSSGTAGNSPLHF
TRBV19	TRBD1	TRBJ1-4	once	TGTGCCAGTAACACACCGGGACAGACTAATGAAAAACTGTTTTTT	CASNTPGQTNEKLFF
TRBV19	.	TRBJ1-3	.	TGTGCCAGTAGTGTTGGTAGACTCGGGACAAATCGAAACACCATATATTTT	CASSVGRLGTNRNTIYF
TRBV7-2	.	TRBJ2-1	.	TGTGCCAGCAGCTTAGCCAGGGGCAATGAGCAGTTCTTC	CASSLARGNEQFF
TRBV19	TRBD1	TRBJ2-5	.	TGTGCCAGTAGCCGGACAGGGGGCGGGGAGACCCAGTACTTC	CASSRTGGGETQYF
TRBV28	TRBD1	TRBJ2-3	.	TGTGCCAGCAGTTTAGGGGGACAGGGTAGGACAGATACGCAGTATTTT	CASSLGGQGRTDTQYF
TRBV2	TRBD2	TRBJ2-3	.	TGTGCCAGCAGTGACCTAACTAGCGGGAGCACAGATACGCAGTATTTT	CASSDLTSGSTDTQYF
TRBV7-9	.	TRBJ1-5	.	TGTGCCAGCAGCTTAGATGGGGGGGCCAATCAGCCCCAGCATTTT	CASSLDGGANQPQHF